What follows is one T cell receptor beta chain and its context. Its matching antigen is unknown. Reverse transcription of extracted RNA yielded cDNA, which provided the sequencing template. Libraries were prepared by immunoSEQ multiplex PCR; TCRdb keeps only in-frame clonotypes and omits some of them. Among roughly 150,000 clones, 50% to 60% were seen once, and the ten largest hold around 4.8%. Germline CDR1 reads LGHNT; CDR2 reads FRNRAP. The CDR3 covers 12 residues. Germline trimming cut 7 bases from V and 11 bases from J; bases unmatched to any gene: 8. The entry originates in a study of CD8+ T cells in alopecia areata. Findings and limits, study-wide: Alphabeta T cells residing in normal skin are also sequenced in scalp samples. Mice showed TCR sharing more clearly than patients did, possibly owing to HLA.

This clonotype was sampled from a human donor in good health. The chain carries TRBV12-5 and TRBJ2-7, with 10 bases matching TRBD2. Sequencing used CD4+ T cells sorted from blood. In DNA, the CDR3 is TGTGCTAGTGCGGTAGCGGGAGGCCCAGAGTACTTC. Its translation is CASAVAGGPEYF.